This TCR beta chain comes out of a study of shared T cell receptors in the human thymus. This table comes from immunoSEQ multiplex PCR, and its TCRdb copy is limited to in-frame clones, with some not included. The table has hundreds of thousands of clones, 95% seen once. This clone appeared a single time. Per the germline V gene, CDR1 is GTSNPN and CDR2 is SVGIG (reference sequence). Trimming cost V 2 bases and J 6 bases; bases outside gene matches: 4. CDR3 length: 13 amino acids. Source material: thymocytes. The rearrangement joins TRBV30 to TRBJ2-1; 7 positions agree with TRBD2. This TCR was recovered from a human donor. CDR3 bases: TGTGCCTGGAGTCTTGGGGGGGGCAATGAGCAGTTCTTC. Translation gives CAWSLGGGNEQFF.